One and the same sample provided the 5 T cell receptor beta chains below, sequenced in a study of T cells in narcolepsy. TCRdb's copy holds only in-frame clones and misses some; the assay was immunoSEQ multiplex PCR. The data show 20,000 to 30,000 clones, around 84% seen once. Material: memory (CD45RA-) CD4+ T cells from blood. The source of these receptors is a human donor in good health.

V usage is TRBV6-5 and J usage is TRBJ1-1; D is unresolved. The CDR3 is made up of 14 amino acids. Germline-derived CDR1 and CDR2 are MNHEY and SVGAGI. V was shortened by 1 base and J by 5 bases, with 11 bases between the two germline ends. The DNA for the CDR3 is TGTGCCAGCAGTTACTTGGGAGGTGGGACTGAAGCTTTCTTT. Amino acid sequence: CASSYLGGGTEAFF.

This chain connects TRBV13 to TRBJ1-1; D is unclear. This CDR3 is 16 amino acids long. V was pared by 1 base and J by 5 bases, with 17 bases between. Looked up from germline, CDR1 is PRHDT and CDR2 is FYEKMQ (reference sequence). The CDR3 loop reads CASSLVSPRGDTEAFF. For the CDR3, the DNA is TGTGCCAGCAGCTTAGTGTCTCCCCGAGGTGATACTGAAGCTTTCTTT.

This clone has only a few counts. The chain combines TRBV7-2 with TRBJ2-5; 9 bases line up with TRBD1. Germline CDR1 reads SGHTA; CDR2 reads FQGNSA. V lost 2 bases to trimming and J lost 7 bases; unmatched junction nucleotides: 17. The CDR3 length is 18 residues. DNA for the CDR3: TGTGCCAGCAGCTTAAGATCCGGGACAGGGTACCTTTCGGGGACCCAGTACTTC. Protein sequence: CASSLRSGTGYLSGTQYF.

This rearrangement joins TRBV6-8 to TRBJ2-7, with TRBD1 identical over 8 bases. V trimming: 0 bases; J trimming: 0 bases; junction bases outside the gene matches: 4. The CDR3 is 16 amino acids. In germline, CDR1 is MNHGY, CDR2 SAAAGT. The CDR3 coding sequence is TGTGCCAGCAGTTACTCGACGGACAGGGTCTCCTACGAGCAGTACTTC. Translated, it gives CASSYSTDRVSYEQYF.

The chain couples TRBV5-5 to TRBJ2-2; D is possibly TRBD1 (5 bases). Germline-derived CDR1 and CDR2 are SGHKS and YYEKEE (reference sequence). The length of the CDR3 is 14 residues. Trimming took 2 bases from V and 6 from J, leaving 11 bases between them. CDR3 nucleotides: TGTGCCAGCAGCTTAGGCAGGGCCTCCGGGGAGCTGTTTTTT. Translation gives CASSLGRASGELFF.